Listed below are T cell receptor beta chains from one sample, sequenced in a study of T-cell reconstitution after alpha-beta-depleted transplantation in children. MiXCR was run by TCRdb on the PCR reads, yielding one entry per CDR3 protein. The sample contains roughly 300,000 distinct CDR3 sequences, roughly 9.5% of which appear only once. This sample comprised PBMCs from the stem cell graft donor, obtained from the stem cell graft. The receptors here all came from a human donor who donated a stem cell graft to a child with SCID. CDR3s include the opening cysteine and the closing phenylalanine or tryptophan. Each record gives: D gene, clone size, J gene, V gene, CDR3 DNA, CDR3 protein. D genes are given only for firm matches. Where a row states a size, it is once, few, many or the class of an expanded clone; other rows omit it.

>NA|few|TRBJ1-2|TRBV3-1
TGTGCCAGCAGCCAGAGGTCTGCATCGGACGGATATGGCTACACCTTC
CASSQRSASDGYGYTF
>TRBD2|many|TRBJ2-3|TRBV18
TGTGCCAGCTCACCCGGGACTACCTCAGATACGCAGTATTTT
CASSPGTTSDTQYF
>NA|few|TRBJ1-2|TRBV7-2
TGTGCCAGCACCCACCAGGGATCGATTAACTATGGCTACACCTTC
CASTHQGSINYGYTF
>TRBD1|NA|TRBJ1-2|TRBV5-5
TGTGCCAGCAGCTTGGGAGACCCGACAGGGAAAAACTATGGCTACACCTTC
CASSLGDPTGKNYGYTF
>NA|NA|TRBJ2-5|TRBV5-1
TGCGCCAGCAGCTCCTGGGCAGGCGAGACCCAGTACTTC
CASSSWAGETQYF
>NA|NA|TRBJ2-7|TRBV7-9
TGTGCCAGCAGCTTAGTAGCAGCCTCCTACGAGCAGTACTTC
CASSLVAASYEQYF
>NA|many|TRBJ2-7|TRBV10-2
TGCGCCAGCAGTGGACGGGGTCTCCACGAGCAGTACTTC
CASSGRGLHEQYF
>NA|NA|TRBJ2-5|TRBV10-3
TGTGCCATCAGTGAGTCGGTCAGCCAAGAGACCCAGTACTTC
CAISESVSQETQYF
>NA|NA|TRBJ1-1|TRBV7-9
TGTGCCAGCAGCTCCGGACTGGCGTACACTGAAGCTTTCTTT
CASSSGLAYTEAFF
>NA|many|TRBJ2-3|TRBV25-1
TGTGCCAGCAGTGAATTTGGTGGGGGGCAGAGAGATACGCAGTATTTT
CASSEFGGGQRDTQYF
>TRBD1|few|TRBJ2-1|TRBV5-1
TGCGCCAGCAGACCGGGACAGGCTCGGTACAATGAGCAGTTCTTC
CASRPGQARYNEQFF
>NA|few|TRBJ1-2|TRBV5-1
TGCGCCAGCAGCTTGGACCCCCCCTATGGCTACACCTTC
CASSLDPPYGYTF
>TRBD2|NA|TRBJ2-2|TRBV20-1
TGCAGTGCTAGAGATTTCGGGGGGGCCGACACCGGGGAGCTGTTTTTT
CSARDFGGADTGELFF
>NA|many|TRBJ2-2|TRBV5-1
TGTGCCAGCAGTTTAGTCGGTACCGGGGAGCTGTTTTTT
CASSLVGTGELFF
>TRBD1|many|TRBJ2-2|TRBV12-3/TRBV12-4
TGTGCCAGCAGTGACAGGGCCCAAGGGGAGCTGTTTTTT
CASSDRAQGELFF
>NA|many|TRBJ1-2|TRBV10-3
TGTGCCATCAGTGAAGGGGGGCTCCAAGGTGGCTACACCTTC
CAISEGGLQGGYTF
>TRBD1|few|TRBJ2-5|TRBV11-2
TGTGCCAGCAGCCGCGGTCAGGGGGCGGTCGAGACCCAGTACTTC
CASSRGQGAVETQYF
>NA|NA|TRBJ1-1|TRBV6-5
TGTGCCAGCGTCGATAGGGGGACTGAAGCTTTCTTT
CASVDRGTEAFF
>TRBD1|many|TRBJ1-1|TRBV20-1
TGCAGTGCCCGGGACAGGCGATCGAACACTGAAGCTTTCTTT
CSARDRRSNTEAFF
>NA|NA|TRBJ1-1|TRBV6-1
TGTGCCAGCACTCTAGGGGGGTTGAACACTGAAGCTTTCTTT
CASTLGGLNTEAFF
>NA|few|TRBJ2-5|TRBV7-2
TGTGCCAGCAGCAAAGACCGCCAACAAGAGACCCAGTACTTC
CASSKDRQQETQYF
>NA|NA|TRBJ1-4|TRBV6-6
TGTGCCAGCAGTTACTCTTCCGAAAAACTGTTTTTT
CASSYSSEKLFF
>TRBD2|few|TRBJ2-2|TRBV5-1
TGCGCCAGCAGCCCACGGGGGGAGACGAACACCGGGGAGCTGTTTTTT
CASSPRGETNTGELFF
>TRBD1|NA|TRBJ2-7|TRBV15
TGTGCCACCAGCAGAGATGCCGGGACAGGGTACGAGCAGTACTTC
CATSRDAGTGYEQYF
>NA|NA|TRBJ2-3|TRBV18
TGTGCCAGCTCACCACTGGCAGATACGCAGTATTTT
CASSPLADTQYF
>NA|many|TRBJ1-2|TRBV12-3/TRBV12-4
TGTGCCAGCAGTTTTGACCCACTGGGTGGCTACACCTTC
CASSFDPLGGYTF
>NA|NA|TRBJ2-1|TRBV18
TGTGCCAGCTCACCTATGGGAATTGAGCAGTTCTTC
CASSPMGIEQFF
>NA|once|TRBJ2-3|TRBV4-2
TGTGCCAGCAGCCAAGAGGCTAGCAGGGGCTTCGGCACAGATACGCAGTATTTT
CASSQEASRGFGTDTQYF
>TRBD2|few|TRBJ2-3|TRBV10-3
TGTGCCATCAGTGCCGGGACTAGCGGGGGCGATACGCAGTATTTT
CAISAGTSGGDTQYF
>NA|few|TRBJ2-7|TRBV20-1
TGCAGTGCTAGGGGCAGCCTCCCCACTTCCTACGAGCAGTACTTC
CSARGSLPTSYEQYF
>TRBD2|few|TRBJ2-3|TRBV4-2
TGTGCCAGCAGCAACCCTAGCGGGGGAACCACAGATACGCAGTATTTT
CASSNPSGGTTDTQYF
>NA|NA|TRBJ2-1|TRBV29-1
TGCAGCTCTGGGATGGGGGCGGAGTACAATGAGCAGTTCTTC
CSSGMGAEYNEQFF
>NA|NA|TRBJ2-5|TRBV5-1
TGCGCCAGCAGCCCTGGGATCTCAGAGACCCAGTACTTC
CASSPGISETQYF